These 24 T cell receptor beta chains were all obtained from the same sample, sequenced in a study of T cells in Graves' hyperthyroidism and ophthalmopathy (dated by TCRdb to the late 2010s). The library came from multiplex PCR. The run used an Illumina HiSeq 2000. The TCR beta CDR3 regions were amplified from RNA transcripts. The TCR CDR3 was subjected to a first round of RT-PCR using the HTBI primer set and the Qiagen OneStep RT-PCR kit. TCRdb trimmed public reads at Q25 via fastp, called clones via MiXCR and kept in-frame beta chains. Every CDR3 protein is listed once, alongside the most common genes and DNA of its rows. For this sample there are a few hundred thousand distinct CDR3 sequences; just under 15% appear just once. Around a third of the sample goes to the ten largest clones. The sample consisted of blood. These receptors were taken from a woman between 25 and 40 years old with Graves' hyperthyroidism.

This clonotype was counted many times. The rearrangement uses TRBV11-3 and TRBJ1-2, with D possibly TRBD1 on 6 matching bases. This CDR3 is 14 amino acids long. The germline gives CDR1 SGHNT, CDR2 YENEEA. Trimming took off 4 bases at V and 8 bases at J, with 17 bases between the two ends. In DNA, the CDR3 is TGTGCCAGCAGCTACCCCGACAGGCCCGGCGGCTACACCTTC. This encodes CASSYPDRPGGYTF.

The V call is TRBV7-3, the J call TRBJ2-3, with D hard to call. Trimming took 4 bases from V and 6 from J, leaving 17 bases between them. Per germline, CDR1 SGHTA and CDR2 FQGTGA. The CDR3 totals 15 residues. In DNA, the CDR3 is TGTGCCAGCAGCTCTCGATCGGGTCTCGGGGATACGCAGTATTTT. Translated, it gives CASSSRSGLGDTQYF.

CDR3: CASSVSGTPNEQFF. The CDR3 region has the DNA TGTGCCAGCAGCGTATCCGGGACTCCCAATGAGCAGTTCTTC. V and J are TRBV9 and TRBJ2-1, with a tentative D call TRBD2 (6 bases). CDR1 is SGDLS and CDR2 is YYNGEE in the germline V gene. Trimming stripped 1 base from V and 6 bases from J, with 11 bases between. The CDR3 totals 14 residues. The entire variable domain, with the rest obtained from reference TRBV9 and TRBJ2-1, is as follows: DSGVTQTPKHLITATGQRVTLRCSPRSGDLSVYWYQQSLDQGLQFLIQYYNGEERAKGNILERFSAQQFPDLHSELNLSSLELGDSALYFCASSVSGTPNEQFFGPGTRLTVL.

V is TRBV25-1 and J is TRBJ2-1; TRBD1 matches 7 bases. The junction had 2 bases not matched to a gene; V was cut back by 1 base and J by 14 bases. The germline V gene has CDR1 MGHDK and CDR2 SYGVNS. The CDR3 is 11 amino acids. Here the CDR3 DNA reads TGTGCCAGCAGTGAATGGACAGGCAAGTTCTTC. Its translation: CASSEWTGKFF.

This clonotype came up a few times. The chain couples TRBV20-1 to TRBJ2-3; 9 bases agree with TRBD1. Germline V CDR1 and CDR2: DFQATT, SNEGSKA (reference sequence). The CDR3 has 15 amino acids. Trimming removed 0 bases from V and 2 bases from J; junction bases left unmatched: 3. The chain's CDR3 is CSARDGQGTTDTQYF. The DNA for the CDR3 is TGCAGTGCTAGAGATGGACAGGGGACCACAGATACGCAGTATTTT.

This clonotype appeared many times. The chain is built from TRBV6-1 and TRBJ2-1; TRBD1 agrees at 7 bases. Trimming took 2 bases from V and 4 from J; bases not matched to a gene: 5. This CDR3 has 15 residues. The germline V gene encodes CDR1 MNHNS and CDR2 SASEGT. CDR3 DNA sequence: TGTGCCAGCAGTGAATGGACAGGTAGTTACAATGAGCAGTTCTTC. Encoded protein: CASSEWTGSYNEQFF.

In its sample, this clonotype was seen many times. The CDR3, as DNA: TGTGCCAGCAGCCAAGGGCTACCGGGAAACTCCTACAATGAGCAGTTCTTC. This sequence encodes CASSQGLPGNSYNEQFF. The gene calls are TRBV3-1 and TRBJ2-1; D is possibly TRBD2 (5 bases). V was shortened by 1 base and J by 0 bases, with 13 bases between the two germline ends. Germline V gives CDR1 LGHDT, CDR2 YNNKEL (reference sequence). The CDR3 has 17 amino acids.

V is TRBV19 and J is TRBJ2-5; 8 bases map to TRBD2. The CDR3 is made up of 14 amino acids. Trimming took 8 bases from V and 5 from J; bases not matched to a gene: 10. Germline values: CDR1 LNHDA, CDR2 SQIVND (reference sequence). The CDR3: CASGKRERMETQYF. The CDR3 bases are TGTGCCAGTGGTAAGCGGGAGCGGATGGAGACCCAGTACTTC.

This clonotype was recorded many times. CDR3 DNA sequence: TGTGCCAGCAGCTTAGATCTGGGGCGCGACACCGGGGAGCTGTTTTTT. As protein: CASSLDLGRDTGELFF. The V call is TRBV11-3, the J call TRBJ2-2; weak D call: TRBD1 (5 bases). CDR1 SGHNT and CDR2 YENEEA come from the germline V gene. Between the trimmed V and J ends, which lost 0 bases and 3 bases, there was a span of 11 bases. The CDR3 extends over 16 amino acids.

The sample holds many counts of this clonotype. This chain connects TRBV2 to TRBJ2-1; 7 bases agree with TRBD2. Germline assignment: CDR1 SNHLY and CDR2 FYNNEI. CDR3 size: 14 residues. V gave up 1 base and J gave up 6 bases; unmatched junction bases: 3. The DNA of the CDR3 is TGTGCCAGCAGTGAAGAAACGGGAGGCAATGAGCAGTTCTTC. This encodes CASSEETGGNEQFF. Together with reference TRBV2 and TRBJ2-1, the CDR3 gives the full variable domain: EPEVTQTPSHQVTQMGQEVILRCVPISNHLYFYWYRQILGQKVEFLVSFYNNEISEKSEIFDDQFSVERPDGSNFTLKIRSTKLEDSAMYFCASSEETGGNEQFFGPGTRLTVL.

The V gene is TRBV18, the J gene TRBJ1-1, with 7 bases lining up with TRBD1. Germline V gene data show CDR1 as KGHSH and CDR2 as LQKENI. V shed 2 bases and J 1 base; nucleotides not matched to a gene: 1. CDR3 length equals 14 residues. The CDR3 loop is CASSPNRGNTEAFF. The CDR3, as DNA: TGTGCCAGCTCACCAAACAGGGGGAACACTGAAGCTTTCTTT.

The rearrangement uses TRBV4-1 and TRBJ2-7; D is ambiguous. V lost 0 bases to trimming and J lost 6 bases, with 6 bases between them. Germline V gene lookup returns CDR1 MGHRA and CDR2 YSYEKL. The CDR3 runs 12 residues. CDR3 in DNA: TGCGCCAGCAGCCAAGATGGATTCGAGCAGTACTTC. As protein: CASSQDGFEQYF.

This clonotype was seen repeatedly, ten times or more. This sequence joins TRBV10-3 and TRBJ2-2, with 14 bases identical to TRBD2. The V gene end was trimmed by 0 bases and the J gene end by 4 bases; junction bases not matched to a gene: 7. The CDR3 totals 19 residues. Germline lookup yields CDR1 ENHRY and CDR2 SYGVKD. CDR3 residues: CAISESLTGTSGSTGELFF. CDR3 DNA sequence: TGTGCCATCAGTGAGTCCTTAACCGGGACTAGCGGGAGCACCGGGGAGCTGTTTTTT.

The V gene is TRBV20-1, the J gene TRBJ2-2; 7 bases match TRBD1. CDR3 length: 14 amino acids. CDR1 and CDR2 (germline): DFQATT, SNEGSKA (reference sequence). V dropped 6 bases and J dropped 1; count of bases not matched to a gene: 5. DNA for the CDR3: TGCAGTGCGAGGGGACAGAAGAACACCGGGGAGCTGTTTTTT. Protein: CSARGQKNTGELFF.

This clonotype was detected ten times or more. The gene calls are TRBV6-1 and TRBJ2-7; D might be TRBD2 (5 bases). The V end lost 4 bases, the J end lost 7 bases, and 14 bases lay between the germline ends. Germline V gene lookup returns CDR1 MNHNS and CDR2 SASEGT. The CDR3 is 13 residues long. The chain's CDR3 is CASSVGPSGEQYF. CDR3 sequence (DNA): TGTGCCAGCAGTGTCGGACCCAGCGGAGAGCAGTACTTC.

V and J are TRBV29-1 and TRBJ1-2; tentative D call: TRBD1 (5 bases). The CDR3 runs 13 residues. V shed 4 bases and J shed 6 bases, with 15 bases lying between them. The germline V gene encodes CDR1 SQVTM and CDR2 ANQGSEA. CDR3 loop: CSVVPQGLDGYTF. CDR3 DNA: TGCAGCGTTGTGCCCCAGGGATTAGATGGCTACACCTTC.

V usage is TRBV5-4 and J usage is TRBJ2-1; TRBD2 agrees at 8 bases. This CDR3 has 17 amino acids. Germline CDR1 SGHNT, CDR2 YYREEE (reference sequence). With 4 bases clipped from V and 10 bases from J, the junction kept 19 bases outside the gene matches. The CDR3 sequence is CASSQPSSGNDAGEQFF. CDR3 DNA sequence: TGTGCCAGCAGCCAACCTAGTAGCGGGAACGACGCAGGCGAGCAGTTCTTC.

This clonotype has a handful of counts. V is TRBV6-1 and J is TRBJ2-1; D could derive from TRBD1 or TRBD2 (5 bases each). Germline V gene sequence: CDR1 MNHNS, CDR2 SASEGT. The CDR3 contains 13 residues. Trimming took off 7 bases at V and 9 bases at J, with 16 bases between the two ends. The CDR3 nucleotides read TGTGCCAGCACTCCCCCACCAGGGAGTGAGCAGTTCTTC. Its protein product is CASTPPPGSEQFF.

There are many counts of this clonotype. The chain is built from TRBV27 and TRBJ1-5; D unclear. V was trimmed by 2 bases and J by 0 bases, leaving 8 bases between them. Germline lookup yields CDR1 MNHEY and CDR2 SMNVEV (reference sequence). The CDR3 sequence is 15 residues long. This CDR3 is CASSLTGYSNQPQHF. CDR3 bases: TGTGCCAGCAGTTTAACCGGGTATAGCAATCAGCCCCAGCATTTT.

The chain couples TRBV6-1 to TRBJ2-7; TRBD2 matches at 7 bases. The germline V gene has CDR1 MNHNS and CDR2 SASEGT. The CDR3 has 14 amino acids. V shed 2 bases and J 1 base; nucleotides not matched to a gene: 2. The CDR3 DNA sequence: TGTGCCAGCAGTGAACGAGCGGGATCCTACGAGCAGTACTTC. Its translation is CASSERAGSYEQYF.

This rearrangement joins TRBV20-1 to TRBJ1-5; no firm D call. This CDR3 contains 16 residues. Trimming took 1 base from V and 5 from J, leaving 18 bases between them. Germline V gives CDR1 DFQATT, CDR2 SNEGSKA (reference sequence). CDR3 sequence reads: CSARGDKGGQYQPQHF. Here the CDR3 DNA reads TGCAGTGCTAGAGGCGACAAGGGTGGGCAATATCAGCCCCAGCATTTT.

There are many counts of this clonotype. The chain employs TRBV5-1 and TRBJ1-1, with 8 positions matching TRBD1. CDR1 and CDR2 (germline): SGHRS, YFSETQ. The CDR3 sequence is 14 residues long. J was trimmed by 1 base and V by 6 bases; bases with no gene match: 5. Here the CDR3 DNA reads TGCGCCAGCATACCCGGGACAGGGAACACTGAAGCTTTCTTT. Amino acid sequence: CASIPGTGNTEAFF.

The chain couples TRBV6-5 to TRBJ1-1; a weak D match, TRBD1 (5 bases). CDR3 length: 17 amino acids. CDR1 is MNHEY and CDR2 is SVGAGI in the germline V gene. V was cut by 4 bases and J by 4 bases, with 22 bases left in between. The CDR3 is CASSFLMPQGRGTEAFF. The CDR3 nucleotides are TGTGCCAGCAGTTTTCTTATGCCCCAGGGAAGAGGCACTGAAGCTTTCTTT.

This clonotype was recorded at least ten times. The chain couples TRBV3-1 to TRBJ2-3; the match to TRBD1 covers 8 bases. V trimming: 4 bases; J trimming: 4 bases; junction bases outside the gene matches: 4. Per the germline V gene, CDR1 is LGHDT and CDR2 is YNNKEL (reference sequence). The CDR3 consists of 14 residues. CDR3 DNA: TGTGCCAGCAGCCCAACCAGGGGGCCAGATACGCAGTATTTT. Residues: CASSPTRGPDTQYF.